What follows are 30 T cell receptor beta chains derived from one specimen sequenced in a study of shared T cell receptors in the human thymus. The method was immunoSEQ multiplex PCR; TCRdb's version includes in-frame clones alone and lacks a portion of them. The table records approximately 730,000 clones, approximately 83% of them present only once. A further study also used this sample, focusing on human thymus T cells.

Material: thymocytes. These receptors originate from a girl under three years old with a congenital heart defect.

The chain joins TRBV5-1 to TRBJ2-1, with TRBD1 matching over 11 bases. V dropped 0 bases and J dropped 10; count of bases not matched to a gene: 6. Germline-derived CDR1 and CDR2 are SGHRS and YFSETQ. The CDR3 is made up of 15 amino acids. CDR3 bases: TGCGCCAGCAGCTTGGATGGACAGGGGGCGGGGGAGCAGTTCTTC. Amino acids: CASSLDGQGAGEQFF.

The rearrangement links TRBV5-4 to TRBJ2-1; 13 bases agree with TRBD2. V was clipped by 3 bases and J by 7 bases; unmatched bases: 4. The CDR3 totals 15 residues. Germline lookup yields CDR1 SGHNT and CDR2 YYREEE (reference sequence). The CDR3 DNA follows: TGTGCCAGCAGCTCAGGACTAGCGGGGGAGAATGAGCAGTTCTTC. Protein: CASSSGLAGENEQFF.

This chain uses TRBV28 with TRBJ2-5; 14 bases are a match to TRBD2. Germline loops: CDR1 MDHEN, CDR2 SYDVKM. Unmatched junction bases numbered 3, after V lost 8 bases and J lost 7 bases. This CDR3 has 13 residues. The CDR3 loop is CASGLAGGGTQYF. For the CDR3, the DNA is TGTGCCAGCGGACTAGCGGGGGGTGGGACCCAGTACTTC.

The CDR3 DNA reads TGTGCCAGCAGTGGAGCCAAACGGGGACAGGGTTCGGGAAACACCATATATTTT. It yields the protein CASSGAKRGQGSGNTIYF. This sequence joins TRBV6-1 and TRBJ1-3; TRBD1 matches at 9 bases. Germline loops: CDR1 MNHNS, CDR2 SASEGT. There are 18 residues in the CDR3. V was clipped by 4 bases and J by 4 bases; unmatched bases: 14.

The CDR3 protein is CASGATGTGAEAFF. CDR3 coding DNA: TGCGCCAGCGGAGCGACGGGGACAGGGGCTGAAGCTTTCTTT. The gene calls are TRBV5-1 and TRBJ1-1; 10 nucleotides line up with TRBD1. Germline V gives CDR1 SGHRS, CDR2 YFSETQ. Losses at the gene ends were 7 bases for V and 6 bases for J; bases not matched to a gene: 9. The CDR3 is 14 amino acids.

The chain recombines TRBV4-3 with TRBJ2-7; TRBD2 aligns across 12 bases. CDR1 and CDR2 from the germline V gene are LGHNA and YSLEER. This CDR3 spans 15 amino acids. Trimming cost V 0 bases and J 7 bases; bases outside gene matches: 4. The CDR3: CASSQDRLAGEEQYF. The CDR3 DNA reads TGCGCCAGCAGCCAAGATCGACTAGCGGGGGAAGAGCAGTACTTC.

This chain's CDR3 is CASSFRGRSTHQPQHF. DNA of the CDR3: TGTGCCAGCAGTTTTCGCGGTAGGTCTACCCATCAGCCCCAGCATTTT. The J gene is TRBJ1-5, the V gene TRBV28; unclear D gene. Trimming removed 3 bases from V and 5 bases from J, with 17 bases in between. Germline CDR1 is MDHEN and CDR2 is SYDVKM. The CDR3 consists of 16 residues.

The chain employs TRBV14 and TRBJ1-1; D call uncertain. Germline CDR1 SGHDN, CDR2 FVKESK. The CDR3 is 14 amino acids. Deletions cut 0 bases from V and 1 base from J, with 6 bases between. CDR3 DNA sequence: TGTGCCAGCAGCCAAGACGTATGGAACACTGAAGCTTTCTTT. This translates into CASSQDVWNTEAFF.

The chain is built from TRBV12-2 and TRBJ2-1; the D call of TRBD2 is as the table states it, not checked on the DNA. TRBV12-2 is described as a pseudogene. This CDR3 has 19 amino acids. CDR3 bases: TGTGCAAGTCGCTTACCCCGTCGATTGGGGGGGCTGTCCTGCAATGAGCAGTTCTTC. It encodes CASRLPRRLGGLSCNEQFF.

The genes are TRBV27 and TRBJ1-2, with TRBD1 matching 10 bases. The germline V gene encodes CDR1 MNHEY and CDR2 SMNVEV (reference sequence). V gave up 3 bases and J gave up 4 bases; unmatched junction bases: 11. The CDR3 is made up of 17 amino acids. CDR3 sequence: CASSFLGQGPPGYGYTF. The CDR3 nucleotides read TGTGCCAGCAGTTTTCTGGGACAGGGGCCCCCAGGCTATGGCTACACCTTC.

This clone occurred once. The chain couples TRBV6-1 to TRBJ2-1; 7 bases are shared with TRBD1. The germline V gene encodes CDR1 MNHNS and CDR2 SASEGT. The CDR3 covers 14 residues. The trim removed 10 bases at V and 5 bases at J, leaving 11 bases unmatched. The CDR3 protein is CATTDRARHNEQFF. CDR3 nucleotide sequence: TGTGCCACCACAGACAGGGCGAGACACAATGAGCAGTTCTTC.

In the case of this clone: The junction differs from germline at one of its ends, possibly a read error. Other nucleotide sequences from this sample produce the same CDR3. The rearrangement joins TRBV28 to TRBJ2-7; a possible D gene is TRBD1 (5 bases). Germline-derived CDR1 and CDR2 are MDHEN and SYDVKM. The CDR3 spans 17 residues. As DNA, the CDR3 is TGCGCCAGCAGTTTATGCTGCGGCAGGGTTGAGTCCTACGAGCAGTACTTC. This gives the protein CASSLCCGRVESYEQYF.

The chain is built from TRBV27 and TRBJ2-7; TRBD1 matches 8 bases. Germline CDR1 MNHEY, CDR2 SMNVEV (reference sequence). With V trimmed by 1 base and J by 5 bases, 10 bases remained unmatched. The CDR3 runs 16 residues. The CDR3 bases are TGTGCCAGCAGTTTATGGGCAGGGGGCGCTTGGGACGAGCAGTACTTC. It encodes CASSLWAGGAWDEQYF.

This sequence joins TRBV2 and TRBJ2-7; unclear D gene. There are 13 residues in the CDR3. The V gene lost 6 bases and the J gene lost 2 bases, with 11 bases spanning the gap. The V gene's germline CDR1 is SNHLY and CDR2 FYNNEI. For the CDR3, the DNA is TGTGCCAGCAGGGGCAGACGCCCCTACGAGCAGTACTTC. Protein sequence: CASRGRRPYEQYF.

The chain has TRBV11-2 and TRBJ2-1; TRBD2 matches 9 bases. Germline V CDR1 and CDR2: SGHAT, FQNNGV. CDR3 size: 14 residues. Trimming at V came to 8 bases and at J to 2 bases, leaving 4 bases not matched to a gene. The CDR3 here is CASRGTSPYNEQFF. CDR3 coding DNA: TGTGCCAGCCGGGGGACTAGCCCCTACAATGAGCAGTTCTTC.

The chain links TRBV30 to TRBJ2-3; TRBD2 aligns across 9 bases. CDR3 length: 15 residues. Germline loops: CDR1 GTSNPN, CDR2 SVGIG (reference sequence). The V and J ends lost 0 bases and 3 bases, in that order; junction bases with no gene match: 4. In DNA, the CDR3 is TGTGCCTGGAGTGTAGCGGGGGGTGAGACAGATACGCAGTATTTT. Translating it yields CAWSVAGGETDTQYF.

The rearrangement links TRBV5-1 to TRBJ2-1; D remains unclear. V lost 6 bases and J lost 3, with 13 bases in between. The CDR3 spans 14 residues. CDR1 and CDR2 from the germline V gene are SGHRS and YFSETQ. CDR3 protein: CASNPGRSYNEQFF. The CDR3 nucleotides are TGCGCCAGCAACCCCGGTCGTAGCTACAATGAGCAGTTCTTC.

This clone was observed a single time. The chain has TRBV5-1 and TRBJ1-3; D gene unclear. There are 17 residues in the CDR3. Germline-derived CDR1 and CDR2 are SGHRS and YFSETQ. V shed 3 bases and J shed 0 bases, with 16 bases lying between them. CDR3 nucleotides: TGCGCCAGCAGCTGGACGTCGGTGGGAGGCTCTGGAAACACCATATATTTT. Translated, it gives CASSWTSVGGSGNTIYF.

The V gene is TRBV5-6, the J gene TRBJ1-2; D possibly corresponds to TRBD1 (6 bases). In germline, CDR1 is SGHDT, CDR2 YYEEEE. V was cut by 1 base and J by 7 bases, with 14 bases left in between. The CDR3 runs 14 residues. The chain's CDR3 is CASSLTGLSFGYTF. The CDR3 bases are TGTGCCAGCAGCTTGACAGGGCTTAGTTTTGGCTACACCTTC.

The J gene is TRBJ2-1, the V gene TRBV10-3; 8 nucleotides align to TRBD2. The junction had 1 base not matched to a gene; V was cut back by 1 base and J by 5 bases. From germline, CDR1 is ENHRY and CDR2 SYGVKD. This CDR3 has 14 amino acids. CDR3 in amino acids: CAISELAGNNEQFF. DNA of the CDR3: TGTGCCATCAGTGAGTTAGCGGGGAACAATGAGCAGTTCTTC.

The chain employs TRBV7-4 and TRBJ1-2; 8 positions agree with TRBD1. V was clipped by 4 bases and J by 6 bases; unmatched bases: 4. CDR1 and CDR2 from the germline V gene are SGHVT and SQSDAQ. This CDR3 has 13 residues. The CDR3 DNA follows: TGTGCCAGCAGCTCCAAGGACAGGGATGGCTACACCTTC. It specifies CASSSKDRDGYTF.

The chain carries TRBV19 and TRBJ1-1; D not resolved. The germline V gene encodes CDR1 LNHDA and CDR2 SQIVND (reference sequence). The CDR3 loop spans 14 amino acids. The V and J ends lost 8 bases and 1 base respectively, with 14 bases between them. The CDR3 nucleotides read TGTGCCAGTCACCCAGCGCCAGCGAACACTGAAGCTTTCTTT. This codes for CASHPAPANTEAFF.

This chain links TRBV27 with TRBJ1-1, with 8 bases identical to TRBD1. There are 13 residues in the CDR3. V lost 11 bases and J lost 3; bases outside the gene matches: 8. Per germline, CDR1 MNHEY and CDR2 SMNVEV (reference sequence). The CDR3 sequence: CAAKDRVDTEAFF. The CDR3 DNA reads as TGTGCCGCAAAGGACAGGGTGGACACTGAAGCTTTCTTT.

This clone was counted only a few times. The chain is built from TRBV9 and TRBJ2-3, with D possibly matching TRBD2 (6 bases). CDR1 is SGDLS, CDR2 YYNGEE, per germline. CDR3 length: 15 amino acids. Trimming took 3 bases from V and 2 from J, leaving 13 bases between them. The CDR3 loop is CASSDGSGDTDTQYF. DNA for the CDR3: TGTGCCAGCAGCGACGGGAGCGGCGACACAGATACGCAGTATTTT. The entire variable domain, with the rest obtained from reference TRBV9 and TRBJ2-3, is as follows: DSGVTQTPKHLITATGQRVTLRCSPRSGDLSVYWYQQSLDQGLQFLIQYYNGEERAKGNILERFSAQQFPDLHSELNLSSLELGDSALYFCASSDGSGDTDTQYFGPGTRLTVL.

This sequence joins TRBV19 and TRBJ1-2; D remains unclear. In germline, CDR1 is LNHDA, CDR2 SQIVND (reference sequence). The CDR3 has 16 residues. V shed 6 bases and J shed 7 bases, with 24 bases lying between them. CDR3 DNA: TGTGCCAGTAGAATAAAGACACGACGGAACCCCCGTGGCTACACCTTC. Amino acids: CASRIKTRRNPRGYTF. The full variable domain, completed using reference TRBV19 and TRBJ1-2, is DGGITQSPKYLFRKEGQNVTLSCEQNLNHDAMYWYRQDPGQGLRLIYYSQIVNDFQKGDIAEGYSVSREKKESFPLTVTSAQKNPTAFYLCASRIKTRRNPRGYTFGSGTRLTVV.

V is TRBV29-1 and J is TRBJ1-1, with TRBD1 identical over 8 bases. CDR1 SQVTM and CDR2 ANQGSEA come from the germline V gene. The length of the CDR3 is 17 residues. The trim removed 3 bases at V and 4 bases at J, leaving 16 bases unmatched. The CDR3 region has the DNA TGCAGCGTTGAGGCAAGAAGCCGGGACAGGTCGCCCACTGAAGCTTTCTTT. Amino acids: CSVEARSRDRSPTEAFF. Full variable domain (missing parts from reference TRBV29-1 and TRBJ1-1): SAVISQKPSRDICQRGTSLTIQCQVDSQVTMMFWYRQQPGQSLTLIATANQGSEATYESGFVIDKFPISRPNLTFSTLTVSNMSPEDSSIYLCSVEARSRDRSPTEAFFGQGTRLTVV.

This chain connects TRBV5-1 to TRBJ2-2; weak D call: TRBD2 (6 bases). V shed 4 bases and J shed 2 bases, with 12 bases lying between them. CDR1 SGHRS and CDR2 YFSETQ come from the germline V gene. This CDR3 comprises 15 residues. The CDR3 DNA follows: TGCGCCAGCAGCACGCGGGACCGCAACACCGGGGAGCTGTTTTTT. It is translated as CASSTRDRNTGELFF.

The chain recombines TRBV10-1 with TRBJ1-5; D might be TRBD1 (5 bases). This CDR3 is 13 amino acids long. Trimming pared 10 bases from V and 4 bases from J, leaving 14 bases between. Germline lookup yields CDR1 WNHNN and CDR2 SYGVQD (reference sequence). CDR3 DNA: TGCGCCAATACCCGACAGCATAATCAGCCCCAGCATTTT. Translating gives CANTRQHNQPQHF.

The CDR3 region is CASRPRQGGGQPQHF. CDR3 nucleotides: TGTGCCAGCAGACCCCGACAGGGTGGAGGTCAGCCCCAGCATTTT. The chain links TRBV27 to TRBJ1-5, with 7 bases that match TRBD1. CDR3 length equals 15 residues. CDR1 is MNHEY and CDR2 is SMNVEV in the germline V gene (reference sequence). With 6 bases clipped from V and 6 bases from J, the junction kept 11 bases outside the gene matches.

This clone occurred a few times. The V gene is TRBV5-1, the J gene TRBJ2-3, with D uncertain. The germline V gene has CDR1 SGHRS and CDR2 YFSETQ. V dropped 0 bases and J dropped 0 bases, with 8 bases sitting between them. CDR3 length: 15 amino acids. CDR3 protein: CASSLDVSSTDTQYF. In DNA form, the CDR3 reads TGCGCCAGCAGCTTGGATGTTTCTAGCACAGATACGCAGTATTTT.